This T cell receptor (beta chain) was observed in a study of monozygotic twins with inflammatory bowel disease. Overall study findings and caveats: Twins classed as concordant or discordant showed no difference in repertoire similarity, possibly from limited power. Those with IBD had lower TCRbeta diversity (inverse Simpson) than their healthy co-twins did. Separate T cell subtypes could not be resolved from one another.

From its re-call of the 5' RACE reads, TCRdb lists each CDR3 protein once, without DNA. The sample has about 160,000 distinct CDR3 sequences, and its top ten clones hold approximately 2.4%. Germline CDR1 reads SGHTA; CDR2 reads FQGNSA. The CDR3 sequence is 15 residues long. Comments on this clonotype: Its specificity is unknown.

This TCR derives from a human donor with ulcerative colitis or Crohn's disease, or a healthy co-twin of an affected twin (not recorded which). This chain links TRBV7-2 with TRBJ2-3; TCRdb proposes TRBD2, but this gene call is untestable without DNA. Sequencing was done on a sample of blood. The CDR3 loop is CASSLVERGTDTQYF.